This T cell receptor beta chain was recorded in a study of T-cell memory formation after mild COVID-19. MiXCR, applied by TCRdb to the 5' RACE reads, yields one record per CDR3 protein. Of approximately 340,000 distinct CDR3 sequences in the sample, approximately 15% were seen once. The CDR3 runs 13 residues. The J segment lost 4 bases and the V segment lost 5 bases, leaving 7 bases of the junction unmatched. Germline V CDR1 and CDR2: DFQATT, SNEGSKA (reference sequence). Findings and caveats of the study: Unconfirmed was the SARS-CoV-2 specificity of second-wave clones that peaked on day 37.

A note on this clonotype: Its matching antigen is unknown.

Sequencing was done on a sample of PBMCs or a T cell subset sorted from them (not recorded which). The TCR sequence derives from a man between 18 and 29 years old who had mild COVID-19 (a few samples of this study predate the infection). Cell type and time point are not known. V usage is TRBV20-1 and J usage is TRBJ1-2; 7 positions agree with TRBD1. CDR3 region: CSAVGQHIYGYTF. CDR3 bases: TGCAGTGCTGTGGGACAGCACATCTATGGCTACACCTTC.